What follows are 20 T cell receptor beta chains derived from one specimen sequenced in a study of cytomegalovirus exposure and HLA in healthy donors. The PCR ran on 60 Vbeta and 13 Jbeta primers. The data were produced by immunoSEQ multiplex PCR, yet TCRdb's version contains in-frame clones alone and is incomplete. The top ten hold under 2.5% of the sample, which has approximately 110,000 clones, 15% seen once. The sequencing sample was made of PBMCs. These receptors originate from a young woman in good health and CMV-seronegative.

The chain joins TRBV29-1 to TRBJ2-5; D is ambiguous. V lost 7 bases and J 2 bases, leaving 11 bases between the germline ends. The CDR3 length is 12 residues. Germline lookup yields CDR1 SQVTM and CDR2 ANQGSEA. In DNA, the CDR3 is TGCAGCGCCTTGGAGTCGCAAGAGACCCAGTACTTC. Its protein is CSALESQETQYF.

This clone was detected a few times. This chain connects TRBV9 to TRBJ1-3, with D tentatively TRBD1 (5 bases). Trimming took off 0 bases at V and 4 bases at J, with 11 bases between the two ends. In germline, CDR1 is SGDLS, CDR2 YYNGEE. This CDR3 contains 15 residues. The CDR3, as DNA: TGTGCCAGCAGCGTAGGCCAGGGTCGAGGAAACACCATATATTTT. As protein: CASSVGQGRGNTIYF.

The CDR3 spells CASSQRPQGANTEAFF. The CDR3 DNA follows: TGCGCCAGCAGCCAACGACCACAGGGGGCTAATACTGAAGCTTTCTTT. The rearrangement uses TRBV4-3 and TRBJ1-1, with TRBD1 matching 9 bases. The V gene end was trimmed by 2 bases and the J gene end by 5 bases; junction bases not matched to a gene: 9. Germline CDR1 reads LGHNA; CDR2 reads YSLEER. This CDR3 is built from 16 residues.

CDR3 DNA: TGTGCCAGCAGCTCCGCCTATAGGAGAAACACTGAAGCTTTCTTT. Protein product: CASSSAYRRNTEAFF. The rearrangement uses TRBV7-8 and TRBJ1-1, with D uncertain. In germline, CDR1 is SGHVS, CDR2 FQNEAQ. The CDR3 length is 15 residues. V was shortened by 4 bases and J by 2 bases, with 14 bases between the two germline ends.

Here the CDR3 reads CASSPRGLEKLFF. CDR3 nucleotide sequence: TGTGCCAGCAGCCCCCGAGGGTTGGAAAAACTGTTTTTT. V gene TRBV5-6 combines with J gene TRBJ1-4; D unclear. This CDR3 has 13 residues. Germline-derived CDR1 and CDR2 are SGHDT and YYEEEE. Trimming stripped 4 bases from V and 8 bases from J, with 12 bases between.

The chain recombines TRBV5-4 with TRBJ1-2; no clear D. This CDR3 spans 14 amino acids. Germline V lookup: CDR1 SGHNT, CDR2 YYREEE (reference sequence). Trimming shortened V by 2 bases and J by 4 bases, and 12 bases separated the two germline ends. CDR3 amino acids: CASSLTDLSYGYTF. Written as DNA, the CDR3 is TGTGCCAGCAGCTTAACAGATCTTTCCTATGGCTACACCTTC.

CDR3 sequence reads: CASSDRTGVSPLHF. The CDR3 DNA follows: TGTGCCAGCAGTGATAGGACAGGGGTTTCACCCCTCCACTTT. The genes are TRBV6-1 and TRBJ1-6; 9 bases align to TRBD1. The CDR3 length is 14 residues. The V segment lost 3 bases and the J segment 9 bases; nucleotides outside the gene matches: 3. Germline CDR1 is MNHNS and CDR2 is SASEGT.

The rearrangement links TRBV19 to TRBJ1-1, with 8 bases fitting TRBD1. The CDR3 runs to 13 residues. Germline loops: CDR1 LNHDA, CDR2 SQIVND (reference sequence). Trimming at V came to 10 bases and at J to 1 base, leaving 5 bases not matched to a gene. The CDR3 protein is CATRQGKNTEAFF. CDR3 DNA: TGTGCCACCCGACAGGGGAAGAACACTGAAGCTTTCTTT.

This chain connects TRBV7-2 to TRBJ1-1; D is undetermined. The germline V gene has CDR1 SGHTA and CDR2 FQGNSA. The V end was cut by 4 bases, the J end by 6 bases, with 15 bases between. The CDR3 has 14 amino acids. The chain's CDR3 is CASSYRPAGAEAFF. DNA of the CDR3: TGTGCCAGCAGCTACAGACCGGCGGGCGCTGAAGCTTTCTTT.

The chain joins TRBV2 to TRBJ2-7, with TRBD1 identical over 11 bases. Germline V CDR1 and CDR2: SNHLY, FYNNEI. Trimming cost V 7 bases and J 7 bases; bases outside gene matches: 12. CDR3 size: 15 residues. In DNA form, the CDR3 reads TGTGCCAGCACCACGTCGGACAGGGGGCTTGGTGAGCAGTACTTC. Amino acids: CASTTSDRGLGEQYF.

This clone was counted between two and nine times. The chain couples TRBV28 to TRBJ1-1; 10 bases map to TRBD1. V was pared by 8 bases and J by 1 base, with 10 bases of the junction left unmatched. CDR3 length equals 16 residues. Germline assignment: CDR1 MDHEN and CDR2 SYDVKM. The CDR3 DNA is TGTGCCAGCTTGACAGGGGGCCATCAGGGGAACACTGAAGCTTTCTTT. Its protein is CASLTGGHQGNTEAFF. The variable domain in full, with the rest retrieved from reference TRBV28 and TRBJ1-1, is DVKVTQSSRYLVKRTGEKVFLECVQDMDHENMFWYRQDPGLGLRLIYFSYDVKMKEKGDIPEGYSVSREKKERFSLILESASTNQTSMYLCASLTGGHQGNTEAFFGQGTRLTVV.

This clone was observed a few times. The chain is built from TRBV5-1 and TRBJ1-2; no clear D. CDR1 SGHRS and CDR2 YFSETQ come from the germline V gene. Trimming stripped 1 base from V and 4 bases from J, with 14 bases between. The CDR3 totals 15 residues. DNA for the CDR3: TGCGCCAGCAGCTTGAGTCGGGGTGAGATCTATGGCTACACCTTC. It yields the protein CASSLSRGEIYGYTF.

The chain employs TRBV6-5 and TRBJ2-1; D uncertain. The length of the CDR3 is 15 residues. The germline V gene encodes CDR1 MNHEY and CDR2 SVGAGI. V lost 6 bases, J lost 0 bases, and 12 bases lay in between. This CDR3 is CASRPESRSYNEQFF. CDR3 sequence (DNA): TGTGCCAGCAGGCCCGAGTCCCGCTCCTACAATGAGCAGTTCTTC.

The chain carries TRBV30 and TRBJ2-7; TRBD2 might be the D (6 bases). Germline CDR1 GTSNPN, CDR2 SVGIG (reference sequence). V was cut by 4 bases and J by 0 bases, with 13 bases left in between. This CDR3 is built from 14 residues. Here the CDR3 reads CAWKGPGDSYEQYF. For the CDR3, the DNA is TGTGCCTGGAAGGGACCGGGGGACTCCTACGAGCAGTACTTC.

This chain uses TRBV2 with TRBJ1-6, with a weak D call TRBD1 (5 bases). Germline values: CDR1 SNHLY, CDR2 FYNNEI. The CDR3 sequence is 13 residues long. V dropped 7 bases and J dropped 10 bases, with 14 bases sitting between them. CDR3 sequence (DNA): TGTGCCAGCAACCCCGGGGGGAGCTCACCCCTCCACTTT. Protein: CASNPGGSSPLHF. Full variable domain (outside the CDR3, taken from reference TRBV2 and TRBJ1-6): EPEVTQTPSHQVTQMGQEVILRCVPISNHLYFYWYRQILGQKVEFLVSFYNNEISEKSEIFDDQFSVERPDGSNFTLKIRSTKLEDSAMYFCASNPGGSSPLHFGNGTRLTVT.

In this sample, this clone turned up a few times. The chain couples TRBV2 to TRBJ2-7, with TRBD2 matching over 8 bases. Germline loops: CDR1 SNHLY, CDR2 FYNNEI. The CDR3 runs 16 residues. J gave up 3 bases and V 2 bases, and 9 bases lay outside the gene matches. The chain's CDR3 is CASSEPRGGTGYEQYF. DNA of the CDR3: TGTGCCAGCAGTGAACCCCGGGGGGGGACGGGCTACGAGCAGTACTTC.

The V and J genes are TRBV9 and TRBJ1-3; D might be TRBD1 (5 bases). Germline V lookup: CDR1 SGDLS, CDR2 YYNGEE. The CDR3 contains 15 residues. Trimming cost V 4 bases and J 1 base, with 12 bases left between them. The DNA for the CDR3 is TGTGCCAGCAGCTCGACTCGGGGGTCTGGAAACACCATATATTTT. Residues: CASSSTRGSGNTIYF.

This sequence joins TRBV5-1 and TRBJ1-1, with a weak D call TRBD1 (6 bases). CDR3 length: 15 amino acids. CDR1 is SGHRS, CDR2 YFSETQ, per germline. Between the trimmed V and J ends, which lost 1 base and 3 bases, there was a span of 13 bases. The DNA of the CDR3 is TGCGCCAGCAGCTTGCGGGCAGGGGAGTACACTGAAGCTTTCTTT. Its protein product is CASSLRAGEYTEAFF.

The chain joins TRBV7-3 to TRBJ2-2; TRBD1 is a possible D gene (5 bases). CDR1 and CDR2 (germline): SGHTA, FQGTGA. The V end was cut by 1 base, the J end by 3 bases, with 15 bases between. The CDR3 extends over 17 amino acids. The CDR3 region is CASSLNGAGPDTGELFF. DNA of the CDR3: TGTGCCAGCAGCTTAAATGGGGCAGGCCCTGACACCGGGGAGCTGTTTTTT. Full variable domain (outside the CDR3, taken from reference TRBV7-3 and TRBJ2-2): GAGVSQTPSNKVTEKGKYVELRCDPISGHTALYWYRQSLGQGPEFLIYFQGTGAADDSGLPNDRFFAVRPEGSVSTLKIQRTERGDSAVYLCASSLNGAGPDTGELFFGEGSRLTVL.

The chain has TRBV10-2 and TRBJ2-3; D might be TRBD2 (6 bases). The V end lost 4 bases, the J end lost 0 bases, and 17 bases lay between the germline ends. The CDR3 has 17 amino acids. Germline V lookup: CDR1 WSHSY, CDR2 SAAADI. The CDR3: CASSGGESATSTDTQYF. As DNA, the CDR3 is TGCGCCAGCAGTGGGGGGGAAAGCGCAACAAGCACAGATACGCAGTATTTT.